The text below deals with one T cell receptor (beta chain). Its antigen is still unknown. This sample is drawn from a study of vaccination and CD4 T cells after COVID-19. The treatment was: roughly nine-day PBMC culture with coronavirus spike peptide pools or control peptides (ViraFEST assay). The CDR3 is made up of 16 amino acids. Germline assignment: CDR1 SGHVS and CDR2 FNYEAQ. Trimming shortened V by 5 bases and J by 0 bases, and 16 bases separated the two germline ends. The Oncomine TCR Beta short-read assay was what sequenced the DNA obtained from cultured CD4+ T cells. TCRdb ran MiXCR on the PCR reads and lists one entry per CDR3 protein. The profile shows 20,000 to 25,000 distinct CDR3 sequences, 66% of them singletons.

This chain uses TRBV7-6 with TRBJ1-1, with TRBD1 as a possible D gene (5 bases). The sequencing sample was made of CD4+ T cells from blood, cultured in vitro. This receptor was obtained from a human donor who had recovered from COVID-19. The CDR3, as DNA: TGTGCCAGCAGCCAAGGGGCGGCAGGTCTGAACACTGAAGCTTTCTTT. Its protein product is CASSQGAAGLNTEAFF.